The clone carrying this TCR beta chain occurred many times. Its antigen remains unidentified. There are 16 residues in the CDR3. The V end lost 1 base, the J end lost 1 base, and 14 bases lay between the germline ends. CDR1 and CDR2 from the germline V gene are SGHKS and YYEKEE (reference sequence). The data were taken from a study of response to subunit inactivated influenza vaccine. TCRdb reanalysed the RT-PCR reads using MiXCR and keeps one entry per CDR3 protein. The repertoire holds about 520,000 distinct CDR3 sequences, with approximately 11% as singletons. Broader study findings: Authors suggested that a seasonal influenza vaccination recruits few new T cells each time.

The chain has TRBV5-5 and TRBJ1-2, with D perhaps matching TRBD1 (6 bases). The source of this sequence is a man aged 45-65 years who received an inactivated influenza vaccine. The starting material was PBMCs from blood, obtained around seven weeks after vaccination. The CDR3 bases are TGTGCCAGCAGCTTGTTGACGGGGGCGAATAACTATGGCTACACCTTC. It translates to CASSLLTGANNYGYTF.